The clone carrying this T cell receptor (beta chain) has just a few counts. Germline V lookup: CDR1 DFQATT, CDR2 SNEGSKA (reference sequence). Trimming took 0 bases from V and 2 from J, leaving 10 bases between them. This CDR3 region has 14 residues. The data derive from a study of T-cell reconstitution after alpha-beta-depleted transplantation in children. Preparing the TCRbeta library involved the use of unique molecular identifiers. TCRdb passed the PCR reads through MiXCR, listing each CDR3 protein once. Of 360,000 or so distinct CDR3 sequences detected, about a fifth appear once; the ten largest clones hold approximately 3.9%.

The TCR originated in a human donor who donated a stem cell graft to a child with acute myeloid leukemia. The chain carries TRBV20-1 and TRBJ2-5, with D unclear. Sequencing used PBMCs from the stem cell graft donor, obtained from the stem cell graft. In nucleotides, the CDR3 is TGCAGTGCTAGAGAACCCCGATCGCAAGAGACCCAGTACTTC. This translates into CSAREPRSQETQYF.